These 24 T cell receptor beta chains were all obtained from the same sample, sequenced in a study of blood T cell repertoires in COVID-19. Clones were sequenced by immunoSEQ multiplex PCR, and TCRdb holds only the in-frame ones, with some missing. This sample yields about 200,000 clones, of which roughly 85% are seen a single time; around 4.9% belongs to the top ten. The sequencing input was peripheral blood. These receptors came from a woman over 75 with acute or convalescent COVID-19.

The chain has TRBV11-2 and TRBJ2-4; a weak D match, TRBD1 (6 bases). In germline, CDR1 is SGHAT, CDR2 FQNNGV. Trimming left V 5 bases short and J 12 bases short, with 11 bases between. This CDR3 has 11 residues. Here the CDR3 reads CASSETGNQYF. DNA for the CDR3: TGTGCCAGCAGCGAGACAGGAAATCAGTACTTC.

V is TRBV4-3 and J is TRBJ2-7; TRBD2 aligns across 10 bases. Germline assignment: CDR1 LGHNA and CDR2 YSLEER. Unmatched junction bases numbered 6, after V lost 2 bases and J lost 2 bases. The CDR3 consists of 16 residues. CDR3 sequence (DNA): TGCGCCAGCAGCCAATTTCCCCTAGCGGGGGCCTACGAGCAGTACTTC. This codes for CASSQFPLAGAYEQYF.

The V call is TRBV7-2, the J call TRBJ1-2; TRBD1 matches at 7 bases. Losses at the gene ends were 5 bases for V and 8 bases for J; bases not matched to a gene: 14. Germline CDR1 SGHTA, CDR2 FQGNSA. The CDR3 totals 15 residues. The CDR3: CASSAITGQLGGYTF. CDR3 in DNA: TGTGCCAGCAGCGCAATTACGGGACAGCTAGGAGGCTACACCTTC.

The V and J genes are TRBV7-9 and TRBJ1-1; 9 nucleotides match TRBD1. Trimming cost V 5 bases and J 2 bases; bases outside gene matches: 12. The CDR3 consists of 17 residues. CDR1 and CDR2 (germline): SEHNR, FQNEAQ (reference sequence). The CDR3 sequence: CASSAITGTGPNTEAFF. In DNA, the CDR3 is TGTGCCAGCAGCGCTATAACCGGGACAGGGCCTAACACTGAAGCTTTCTTT.

The genes are TRBV9 and TRBJ2-1; 8 bases line up with TRBD1. Germline-derived CDR1 and CDR2 are SGDLS and YYNGEE. This CDR3 is 19 amino acids long. Trimming at V came to 5 bases and at J to 1 base, leaving 17 bases not matched to a gene. In DNA, the CDR3 is TGTGCCAGCAGTGGTCACCGACTTATTGGACAGGGATCCTACAATGAGCAGTTCTTC. This encodes CASSGHRLIGQGSYNEQFF.

J is TRBJ2-1 and V is TRBV12-5; D is ambiguous. Germline assignment: CDR1 LGHNT and CDR2 FRNRAP. Between the trimmed V and J ends, which lost 6 bases and 4 bases, there was a span of 10 bases. There are 13 residues in the CDR3. The CDR3 region is CASGGDGYNEQFF. CDR3 in DNA: TGTGCTAGTGGGGGCGATGGTTACAATGAGCAGTTCTTC.

V is TRBV10-3 and J is TRBJ2-7; TRBD2 agrees at 8 bases. V was pared by 6 bases and J by 5 bases, with 15 bases of the junction left unmatched. CDR1 is ENHRY and CDR2 is SYGVKD in the germline V gene. CDR3 size: 16 residues. The CDR3 DNA reads TGTGCCATCAGCTCATCTAGCGGGTATTTTGGAGACGAGCAGTACTTC. Amino acids: CAISSSSGYFGDEQYF.

The rearrangement links TRBV11-2 to TRBJ2-2; TRBD2 is a possible D gene (6 bases). The CDR3 totals 19 residues. V lost 5 bases and J 1 base, leaving 23 bases between the germline ends. Germline CDR1 reads SGHAT; CDR2 reads FQNNGV. CDR3 DNA sequence: TGTGCCAGCAGCCCTGTTGGCGGGACCCCCGTCTGGAACACCGGGGAGCTGTTTTTT. Its translation is CASSPVGGTPVWNTGELFF.

This clone was observed a handful of times. The chain combines TRBV4-1 with TRBJ1-1; D is possibly TRBD1 (6 bases). Trimming left V 3 bases short and J 3 bases short, with 14 bases between. This CDR3 is built from 15 residues. The germline V gene encodes CDR1 MGHRA and CDR2 YSYEKL. CDR3 amino acids: CASSHTGNPDTEAFF. The CDR3 DNA follows: TGCGCCAGCAGCCACACAGGGAACCCCGACACTGAAGCTTTCTTT.

This chain joins TRBV28 and TRBJ1-5; the D is unclear. The germline V and J ends were trimmed by 6 bases and 9 bases, with 18 bases remaining between them. CDR1 is MDHEN and CDR2 is SYDVKM in the germline V gene. CDR3 size: 14 residues. The CDR3 region is CASSNRVPARPQHF. The CDR3 coding sequence is TGTGCCAGCAGCAACCGGGTTCCGGCGCGGCCCCAGCATTTT. Filled out from reference TRBV28 and TRBJ1-5, the complete variable domain reads DVKVTQSSRYLVKRTGEKVFLECVQDMDHENMFWYRQDPGLGLRLIYFSYDVKMKEKGDIPEGYSVSREKKERFSLILESASTNQTSMYLCASSNRVPARPQHFGDGTRLSIL.

This clone was counted a single time. The junction departs from germline at one end; a sequencing error may be responsible. V usage is TRBV19 and J usage is TRBJ1-1; 7 nucleotides agree with TRBD1. The CDR3 is 13 amino acids. Germline assignment: CDR1 LNHDA and CDR2 SQIVND (reference sequence). DNA of the CDR3: TGTGCCAGTAAAATGACAGGGAACGCTGAAGCTTTCTTT. It is translated as CASKMTGNAEAFF.

This chain uses TRBV28 with TRBJ2-3; maybe TRBD2 (5 bases). The CDR3 extends over 16 amino acids. From germline, CDR1 is MDHEN and CDR2 SYDVKM. The V gene lost 5 bases and the J gene lost 2 bases, with 17 bases spanning the gap. In DNA form, the CDR3 reads TGTGCCAGCAGTCTTTTGTGGGGAGAAGACACAGATACGCAGTATTTT. This sequence encodes CASSLLWGEDTDTQYF.

V is TRBV21-1 and J is TRBJ2-3; no check of the table's D call, TRBD2, against the DNA was made. TRBV21-1 is marked as a pseudogene. CDR3 size: 18 residues. The CDR3 is CASSKAILSGRGTDTQYF. CDR3 bases: TGTGCCAGCAGCAAAGCGATTCTGAGCGGGAGGGGCACAGATACGCAGTATTTT.

CDR3 nucleotides: TGTGCCAGCAGCTTAGTGGGGACTAACCCCTCGGGCGAGCAGTACTTC. This translates into CASSLVGTNPSGEQYF. This chain links TRBV7-2 with TRBJ2-7; 7 bases line up with TRBD2. Germline values: CDR1 SGHTA, CDR2 FQGNSA. V lost 1 base and J lost 6; bases outside the gene matches: 12. The length of the CDR3 is 16 residues.

CDR3 loop: CATSENNEQYF. CDR3 DNA: TGTGCCACCAGTGAGAACAACGAGCAGTACTTC. This chain joins TRBV24-1 and TRBJ2-7; D is undetermined. The germline V gene encodes CDR1 KGHDR and CDR2 SFDVKD. Trimming pared 4 bases from V and 5 bases from J, leaving 5 bases between. The CDR3 is made up of 11 amino acids.

The CDR3: CASSLKTDHGYTF. For the CDR3, the DNA is TGTGCCAGCAGCTTAAAGACAGATCATGGCTACACCTTC. The chain employs TRBV7-9 and TRBJ1-2, with a tentative D call TRBD1 (5 bases). V lost 2 bases, J lost 6 bases, and 10 bases lay in between. This CDR3 has 13 amino acids. CDR1 and CDR2 from the germline V gene are SEHNR and FQNEAQ (reference sequence).

The chain couples TRBV30 to TRBJ2-4, with a possible D match to TRBD2 (5 bases). CDR1 and CDR2 (germline): GTSNPN, SVGIG (reference sequence). This CDR3 region has 15 residues. Trimming took off 0 bases at V and 0 bases at J, with 9 bases between the two ends. This CDR3 is CAWSVTILAKNIQYF. The DNA for the CDR3 is TGTGCCTGGAGTGTGACTATCCTAGCCAAAAACATTCAGTACTTC.

Only one count was recorded for this clone. The chain joins TRBV28 to TRBJ1-2; 7 bases are shared with TRBD1. Trimming cost V 6 bases and J 5 bases; bases outside gene matches: 6. Germline lookup yields CDR1 MDHEN and CDR2 SYDVKM. The CDR3 is 13 amino acids. CDR3 sequence (DNA): TGTGCCAGCAGCACAGGGGCCGAATATGGCTACACCTTC. Its translation is CASSTGAEYGYTF.

V and J are TRBV5-1 and TRBJ1-4; D is unclear. V gave up 0 bases and J gave up 0 bases, with 9 bases separating them. This CDR3 spans 16 amino acids. CDR1 SGHRS and CDR2 YFSETQ come from the germline V gene. The CDR3 DNA reads TGCGCCAGCAGCTTGGAATCTCCCTCAACTAATGAAAAACTGTTTTTT. Amino acid sequence: CASSLESPSTNEKLFF.

This chain connects TRBV7-9 to TRBJ2-5; no definite D call. Deletions cut 2 bases from V and 2 bases from J, with 15 bases between. Germline CDR1 SEHNR, CDR2 FQNEAQ (reference sequence). The CDR3 is 16 amino acids. The CDR3 coding sequence is TGTGCCAGCAGCTTATCATACTCTCCCTATCAAGAGACCCAGTACTTC. As protein: CASSLSYSPYQETQYF.

Here the CDR3 DNA reads TGCGCCAGCAGCTTGCCAGGGAACGAGCAGTACTTC. Amino acid sequence: CASSLPGNEQYF. The J gene is TRBJ2-7, the V gene TRBV5-1, with D perhaps matching TRBD1 (5 bases). Germline CDR1 reads SGHRS; CDR2 reads YFSETQ. The germline V and J ends were trimmed by 1 base and 5 bases, with 7 bases remaining between them. The CDR3 is 12 amino acids.

V is TRBV18 and J is TRBJ1-4; TRBD1 aligns across 9 bases. The ends lost 6 bases at V and 8 bases at J; junction bases unmatched: 10. The CDR3 runs 15 residues. The germline V gene encodes CDR1 KGHSH and CDR2 LQKENI. CDR3 loop: CASSLTGGEAEKLFF. The DNA for the CDR3 is TGTGCCAGCTCCTTAACAGGGGGCGAAGCCGAAAAACTGTTTTTT.

This chain uses TRBV28 with TRBJ2-5, with D perhaps matching TRBD1 (6 bases). The CDR3 runs to 15 residues. Looked up from germline, CDR1 is MDHEN and CDR2 is SYDVKM. V lost 3 bases to trimming and J lost 6 bases, with 17 bases between them. The CDR3 sequence: CASSLGTGLVKTQYF. CDR3 sequence (DNA): TGTGCCAGCAGTTTGGGAACAGGGCTTGTTAAGACCCAGTACTTC.

This sequence joins TRBV28 and TRBJ2-7, with a tentative D call TRBD1 (6 bases). V was shortened by 3 bases and J by 3 bases, with 12 bases between the two germline ends. The CDR3 contains 14 residues. Germline loops: CDR1 MDHEN, CDR2 SYDVKM. CDR3 bases: TGTGCCAGCAGTTTGGGGGCGAGATTCTACGAGCAGTACTTC. It translates to CASSLGARFYEQYF.